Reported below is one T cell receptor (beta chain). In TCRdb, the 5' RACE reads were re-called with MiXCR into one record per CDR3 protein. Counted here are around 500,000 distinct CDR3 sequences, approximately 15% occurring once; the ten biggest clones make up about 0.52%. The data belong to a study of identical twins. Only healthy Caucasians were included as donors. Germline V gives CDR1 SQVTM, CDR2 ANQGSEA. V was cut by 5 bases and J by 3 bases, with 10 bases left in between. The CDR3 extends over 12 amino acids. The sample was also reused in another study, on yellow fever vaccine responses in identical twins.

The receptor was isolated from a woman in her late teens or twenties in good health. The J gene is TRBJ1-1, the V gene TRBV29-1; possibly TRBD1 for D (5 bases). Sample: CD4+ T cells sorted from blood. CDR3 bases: TGCAGCGTTAGGGACGGATACACTGAAGCTTTCTTT. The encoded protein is CSVRDGYTEAFF. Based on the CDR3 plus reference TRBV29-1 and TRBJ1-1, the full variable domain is SAVISQKPSRDICQRGTSLTIQCQVDSQVTMMFWYRQQPGQSLTLIATANQGSEATYESGFVIDKFPISRPNLTFSTLTVSNMSPEDSSIYLCSVRDGYTEAFFGQGTRLTVV.